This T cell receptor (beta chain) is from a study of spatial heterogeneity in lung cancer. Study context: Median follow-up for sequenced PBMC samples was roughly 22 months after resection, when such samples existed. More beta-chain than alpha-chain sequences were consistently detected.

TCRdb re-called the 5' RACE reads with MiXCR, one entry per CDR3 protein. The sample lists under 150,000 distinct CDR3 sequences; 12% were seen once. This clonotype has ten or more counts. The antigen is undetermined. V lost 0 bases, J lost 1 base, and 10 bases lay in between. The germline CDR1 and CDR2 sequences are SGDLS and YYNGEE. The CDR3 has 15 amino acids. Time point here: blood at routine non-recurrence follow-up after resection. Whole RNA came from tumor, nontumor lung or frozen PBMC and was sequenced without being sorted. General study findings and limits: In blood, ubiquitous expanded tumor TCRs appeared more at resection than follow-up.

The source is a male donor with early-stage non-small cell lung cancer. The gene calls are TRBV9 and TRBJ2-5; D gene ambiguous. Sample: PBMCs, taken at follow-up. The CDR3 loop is CASSVGSGLQETQYF. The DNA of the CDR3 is TGTGCCAGCAGCGTAGGATCGGGCCTCCAAGAGACCCAGTACTTC.